The 24 T cell receptor beta chains listed next were all sequenced from one sample in a study of radiation and T cells in renal cell carcinoma. Time point meaning: baseline pretreatment blood. Noted treatment: 15 Gy SBRT to primary tumor, nephrectomy 4 weeks later. Data came from immunoSEQ multiplex PCR; TCRdb stores just in-frame clones and leaves some out. The top ten clones hold around 21% of a sample with about 140,000 clones, approximately 87% of them seen once. The sequencing used blood, collected from a patient whose treatment included radiotherapy and nephrectomy. The source is a woman between 45 and 60 years old with renal cell carcinoma.

J is TRBJ1-5 and V is TRBV7-2; TRBD1 aligns across 11 bases. The J segment lost 2 bases and the V segment lost 4 bases, leaving 4 bases of the junction unmatched. This CDR3 has 16 amino acids. Per the germline V gene, CDR1 is SGHTA and CDR2 is FQGNSA. CDR3 bases: TGTGCCAGCAGCTCAGGACAGGGGGCGGGCAATCAGCCCCAGCATTTT. Amino acids: CASSSGQGAGNQPQHF.

This chain connects TRBV5-4 to TRBJ2-7, with a possible D match to TRBD1 (6 bases). This CDR3 has 15 residues. Germline loops: CDR1 SGHNT, CDR2 YYREEE (reference sequence). Trimming removed 3 bases from V and 0 bases from J, with 13 bases in between. CDR3 amino acids: CASSSPTGSSYEQYF. The CDR3 DNA is TGTGCCAGCAGCTCCCCGACAGGAAGCTCCTACGAGCAGTACTTC.

This chain uses TRBV7-9 with TRBJ2-7; 10 bases map to TRBD1. The germline CDR1 and CDR2 sequences are SEHNR and FQNEAQ (reference sequence). The CDR3 consists of 15 residues. Germline trimming cut 5 bases from V and 3 bases from J; bases unmatched to any gene: 7. The CDR3 here is CASSQRTGGLYEQYF. The CDR3 DNA sequence: TGTGCCAGCAGCCAAAGGACAGGGGGGCTCTACGAGCAGTACTTC.

The gene calls are TRBV10-2 and TRBJ1-4; possibly TRBD1 for D (6 bases). Germline V gives CDR1 WSHSY, CDR2 SAAADI. The CDR3 totals 15 residues. V was pared by 4 bases and J by 7 bases, with 16 bases between. DNA for the CDR3: TGCGCCAGCAGTGCCGACAGGAGGGGTGGTGAAAAACTGTTTTTT. It translates to CASSADRRGGEKLFF.

The rearrangement links TRBV4-1 to TRBJ2-1, with 9 bases matching TRBD2. Per the germline V gene, CDR1 is MGHRA and CDR2 is YSYEKL. The junction had 15 bases not matched to a gene; V was cut back by 6 bases and J by 0 bases. The CDR3 has 19 amino acids. CDR3 DNA sequence: TGCGCCAGCAGTCCTCGGGCTAGCGGGACCATGAGCTCCTACAATGAGCAGTTCTTC. Encoded protein: CASSPRASGTMSSYNEQFF.

Written as DNA, the CDR3 is TGCGCCAGCAGCCCGGGACTAGCGGGATCCGGGGAGCTGTTTTTT. Amino acids: CASSPGLAGSGELFF. This chain connects TRBV5-1 to TRBJ2-2, with 13 positions matching TRBD2. Germline-derived CDR1 and CDR2 are SGHRS and YFSETQ. The V segment lost 4 bases and the J segment 6 bases; nucleotides outside the gene matches: 3. There are 15 residues in the CDR3.

The rearrangement links TRBV5-1 to TRBJ1-5; 7 positions agree with TRBD1. Germline V gene sequence: CDR1 SGHRS, CDR2 YFSETQ. The V segment lost 1 base and the J segment 5 bases; nucleotides outside the gene matches: 3. This CDR3 region has 14 residues. The CDR3 is CASSLTGDHQPQHF. CDR3 nucleotide sequence: TGCGCCAGCAGCTTGACAGGGGACCATCAGCCCCAGCATTTT.

This chain connects TRBV25-1 to TRBJ1-2, with 9 positions matching TRBD1. After removal of 3 bases from V and 8 bases from J, the junction contained 7 bases not matched to a gene. Germline CDR1 and CDR2: MGHDK and SYGVNS. CDR3 length equals 14 residues. The CDR3, as DNA: TGTGCCAGCAGTGACAATACAGGGGGCGACGGCTACACCTTC. Translated, it gives CASSDNTGGDGYTF.

This clone was counted only a few times. The chain links TRBV7-6 to TRBJ2-1; 8 bases map to TRBD1. Germline lookup yields CDR1 SGHVS and CDR2 FNYEAQ. Trimming took 1 base from V and 7 from J; bases not matched to a gene: 6. CDR3 length: 15 residues. The CDR3 DNA reads TGTGCCAGCAGCTTAGAGCAGGGGGCAACAAATGAGCAGTTCTTC. Its translation is CASSLEQGATNEQFF.

V gene TRBV18 combines with J gene TRBJ2-7, with D possibly being TRBD2 (6 bases). This CDR3 contains 15 residues. V lost 4 bases and J 0 bases, leaving 13 bases between the germline ends. CDR1 and CDR2 from the germline V gene are KGHSH and LQKENI. This CDR3 is CASSRGTESSYEQYF. In DNA form, the CDR3 reads TGTGCCAGCTCACGCGGGACGGAGAGCTCCTACGAGCAGTACTTC.

The chain is built from TRBV5-4 and TRBJ2-2; no reliable D call. Germline lookup yields CDR1 SGHNT and CDR2 YYREEE (reference sequence). V lost 9 bases, J lost 6 bases, and 12 bases lay in between. The CDR3 spans 12 residues. In DNA form, the CDR3 reads TGTGCCACTGGACGGAAATCCGGGGAGCTGTTTTTT. It is translated as CATGRKSGELFF.

This clone was seen only once. The rearrangement joins TRBV28 to TRBJ2-7, with no clear D. Deletions cut 5 bases from V and 6 bases from J, with 17 bases between. This CDR3 comprises 14 residues. Per germline, CDR1 MDHEN and CDR2 SYDVKM. The CDR3 coding sequence is TGTGCCAGCAGTACGCGGACCGTTCGAGGCGAGCAGTACTTC. Residues: CASSTRTVRGEQYF.

Of note for this clone: This CDR3 is also generated by other DNA sequences in the sample. The chain recombines TRBV7-9 with TRBJ2-7; 8 bases are a match to TRBD2. Germline lookup yields CDR1 SEHNR and CDR2 FQNEAQ (reference sequence). CDR3 length: 15 amino acids. V lost 5 bases and J lost 2; bases outside the gene matches: 8. The CDR3 bases are TGTGCCAGCAGCCCCCGGACTAGCAGTCCCTACGAGCAGTACTTC. This encodes CASSPRTSSPYEQYF.

The CDR3 sequence: CAWSPDITHTF. The CDR3 DNA reads as TGTGCCTGGAGTCCGGACATTACCCACACCTTC. The V and J genes are TRBV30 and TRBJ1-2; a possible D gene is TRBD1 (5 bases). Trimming took 2 bases from V and 12 from J, leaving 13 bases between them. CDR1 and CDR2 (germline): GTSNPN, SVGIG (reference sequence). CDR3 length: 11 residues. Looking up the rest from reference TRBV30 and TRBJ1-2 gives the full variable domain: SQTIHQWPATLVQPVGSPLSLECTVEGTSNPNLYWYRQAAGRGLQLLFYSVGIGQISSEVPQNLSASRPQDRQFILSSKKLLLSDSGFYLCAWSPDITHTFGSGTRLTVV.

CDR3 DNA: TGTGCCAGCAGCCCTACGGGAGACGTGAACACCGGGGAGCTGTTTTTT. Encoded protein: CASSPTGDVNTGELFF. The chain is built from TRBV4-2 and TRBJ2-2, with D perhaps matching TRBD2 (6 bases). V shed 4 bases and J shed 1 base, with 13 bases lying between them. This CDR3 is 16 amino acids long. Per the germline V gene, CDR1 is LGHNA and CDR2 is YNFKEQ.

The chain has TRBV7-2 and TRBJ2-3; TRBD2 matches at 9 bases. J was trimmed by 6 bases and V by 1 base; bases with no gene match: 5. Germline CDR1 SGHTA, CDR2 FQGNSA. The CDR3 runs 15 residues. CDR3 in amino acids: CASSLGSSGDDTQYF. The CDR3 DNA sequence: TGTGCCAGCAGCTTAGGGTCTAGCGGGGATGATACGCAGTATTTT.

A single count supports this clone. V and J are TRBV4-2 and TRBJ1-5; possible D gene TRBD1, 6 bases. V was trimmed by 0 bases and J by 4 bases, leaving 7 bases between them. The CDR3 has 14 amino acids. In germline, CDR1 is LGHNA, CDR2 YNFKEQ. CDR3 residues: CASSQDRGNQPQHF. The CDR3 nucleotides read TGTGCCAGCAGCCAAGACAGGGGAAATCAGCCCCAGCATTTT.

The chain has TRBV2 and TRBJ2-4, with 9 bases fitting TRBD1. Germline V gives CDR1 SNHLY, CDR2 FYNNEI. This CDR3 comprises 16 residues. V was clipped by 5 bases and J by 0 bases; unmatched bases: 5. CDR3 nucleotides: TGTGCCAGCAGTTCAGGGGGACAGGGAGCCAAAAACATTCAGTACTTC. The encoded protein is CASSSGGQGAKNIQYF.

This clone has just a few counts. This chain connects TRBV2 to TRBJ1-5; 7 positions match TRBD1. With V trimmed by 5 bases and J by 6 bases, 7 bases remained unmatched. Germline CDR1 SNHLY, CDR2 FYNNEI. CDR3 length: 14 amino acids. Written as DNA, the CDR3 is TGTGCCAGCAGTAAAGACAGGGCCATTCAGCCCCAGCATTTT. It is translated as CASSKDRAIQPQHF.

The chain combines TRBV5-1 with TRBJ1-5; 9 bases agree with TRBD1. This CDR3 region has 21 residues. Germline CDR1 SGHRS, CDR2 YFSETQ. V gave up 3 bases and J gave up 0 bases; unmatched junction bases: 19. In nucleotides, the CDR3 is TGCGCCAGCAGCTGCGGCCGGGACAGGGTTGTTTTTAGGTATAGCAATCAGCCCCAGCATTTT. Its protein product is CASSCGRDRVVFRYSNQPQHF.

The V and J genes are TRBV7-2 and TRBJ2-7; D gene ambiguous. Trimming left V 1 base short and J 6 bases short, with 13 bases between. The CDR3 extends over 14 amino acids. Germline loops: CDR1 SGHTA, CDR2 FQGNSA. The CDR3 region is CASSLGRGLTEQYF. The CDR3 nucleotides read TGTGCCAGCAGCTTAGGAAGAGGCCTAACCGAGCAGTACTTC. Full variable domain (missing parts from reference TRBV7-2 and TRBJ2-7): GAGVSQSPSNKVTEKGKDVELRCDPISGHTALYWYRQSLGQGLEFLIYFQGNSAPDKSGLPSDRFSAERTGGSVSTLTIQRTQQEDSAVYLCASSLGRGLTEQYFGPGTRLTVT.

The chain employs TRBV9 and TRBJ1-3; weak D call: TRBD1 (6 bases). The germline V gene encodes CDR1 SGDLS and CDR2 YYNGEE. This CDR3 comprises 15 residues. Trimming stripped 0 bases from V and 5 bases from J, with 12 bases between. CDR3 sequence: CASSVGRGLRNTIYF. The CDR3 DNA sequence: TGTGCCAGCAGCGTAGGCAGGGGCTTGAGAAACACCATATATTTT. The full variable domain, rest sourced from reference TRBV9 and TRBJ1-3, is DSGVTQTPKHLITATGQRVTLRCSPRSGDLSVYWYQQSLDQGLQFLIQYYNGEERAKGNILERFSAQQFPDLHSELNLSSLELGDSALYFCASSVGRGLRNTIYFGEGSWLTVV.

This clone was seen a handful of times. The gene calls are TRBV7-9 and TRBJ1-5; the D gene is possibly TRBD1 (5 bases). Looked up from germline, CDR1 is SEHNR and CDR2 is FQNEAQ (reference sequence). The V gene lost 1 base and the J gene lost 5 bases, with 6 bases spanning the gap. This CDR3 spans 13 amino acids. This CDR3 is CASSLGQYQPQHF. The CDR3 nucleotides are TGTGCCAGCAGCTTAGGACAGTATCAGCCCCAGCATTTT.

This clone showed up just once. This chain joins TRBV5-6 and TRBJ1-5, with a weak D call TRBD1 (5 bases). Germline loops: CDR1 SGHDT, CDR2 YYEEEE. The germline V and J ends were trimmed by 4 bases and 6 bases, with 17 bases remaining between them. CDR3 length: 15 residues. Written as DNA, the CDR3 is TGTGCCAGCAGCCCCGGGTTCGGGGGAGGTCAGCCCCAGCATTTT. It is translated as CASSPGFGGGQPQHF.